Presented here are 6 T cell receptor beta chains from one specimen sequenced in a study of T cell responses to AZD1222 COVID-19 vaccine. Sequenced by immunoSEQ multiplex PCR; TCRdb stores in-frame clones only, minus some. This table has 200,000 or so clones, 85% to 95% appearing once. The sample in question was peripheral blood, obtained on day 0 of AZD1222 vaccination. Source of these receptors: an adult in good health.

The chain carries TRBV4-2 and TRBJ1-5; the D is unclear. In germline, CDR1 is LGHNA, CDR2 YNFKEQ. This CDR3 has 14 residues. V was cut by 0 bases and J by 9 bases, with 12 bases left in between. CDR3: CASSQESGERPQHF. The DNA for the CDR3 is TGTGCCAGCAGCCAAGAGTCCGGGGAAAGGCCCCAGCATTTT.

The rearrangement joins TRBV15 to TRBJ2-1; 12 nucleotides agree with TRBD2. The junction had 13 bases not matched to a gene; V was cut back by 6 bases and J by 7 bases. CDR3 length: 17 amino acids. From germline, CDR1 is LNHNV and CDR2 YYDKDF (reference sequence). The DNA of the CDR3 is TGTGCCACCAGAAATAGCAGTGGACTAGCGGGAATTAATGAGCAGTTCTTC. It is translated as CATRNSSGLAGINEQFF.

This chain links TRBV28 with TRBJ1-5; 9 bases agree with TRBD1. The CDR3 is made up of 16 amino acids. J lost 6 bases, V lost 4 bases, and 10 bases had no gene match. The germline gives CDR1 MDHEN, CDR2 SYDVKM. CDR3 sequence: CASSSWDRAGSQPQHF. In DNA, the CDR3 is TGTGCCAGCAGTTCTTGGGACAGGGCGGGAAGTCAGCCCCAGCATTTT.

The chain employs TRBV30 and TRBJ1-1; no firm D call. The germline V gene encodes CDR1 GTSNPN and CDR2 SVGIG (reference sequence). The CDR3 extends over 12 amino acids. V dropped 3 bases and J dropped 6 bases, with 11 bases sitting between them. The CDR3 sequence: CAWRAAAPEAFF. DNA for the CDR3: TGTGCCTGGAGAGCGGCGGCGCCTGAAGCTTTCTTT.

In this sample, this clone turned up a few times. The chain employs TRBV19 and TRBJ2-2, with 7 bases identical to TRBD1. The length of the CDR3 is 13 residues. V shed 4 bases, J shed 7 bases, and the junction held 3 bases outside the gene matches. CDR1 LNHDA and CDR2 SQIVND come from the germline V gene (reference sequence). CDR3 amino acids: CASSNRGVGELFF. For the CDR3, the DNA is TGTGCCAGTAGTAACAGGGGAGTCGGGGAGCTGTTTTTT.

The gene calls are TRBV29-1 and TRBJ2-1, with D maybe TRBD1 (6 bases). The germline V gene encodes CDR1 SQVTM and CDR2 ANQGSEA. The CDR3 has 12 residues. V lost 5 bases and J 8 bases, leaving 13 bases between the germline ends. The CDR3 DNA is TGCAGCGTTTGTTACAGGGCCCATGAGCAGTTCTTC. This codes for CSVCYRAHEQFF.